A selection of T cell receptor beta chains follows, all from one sample in a study of shared clonotypes between healthy human individuals. Only in-frame clones appear in the TCRdb table, and some are missing; sequencing was by immunoSEQ multiplex PCR. The profile shows 2 million to 2.5 million clones, more than 90% of them singletons. Sample: naive CD4+ T cells sorted from blood. Receptors were obtained from a man between 18 and 29 years old in good health. CDR3s include the opening cysteine and the closing phenylalanine or tryptophan. The order of the fields is CDR3 protein, CDR3 DNA, V gene, clone size, D gene, J gene. A D gene is named only where the DNA matches it firmly. Some rows mark clone size as missing; the rest say once, few, many or name a class of expanded clone.

CASSPGTGAHEQYF | TGTGCCAGCAGCCCCGGGACAGGGGCTCACGAGCAGTACTTC | TRBV6-5 | once | TRBD1 | TRBJ2-7
CASRADLLNAGELFF | TGTGCCAGCAGGGCGGATCTCTTGAACGCCGGGGAGCTGTTTTTT | TRBV27 | once | . | TRBJ2-2
CASSTWTDVNYGYTF | TGCGCCAGCAGCACATGGACAGATGTTAACTATGGCTACACCTTC | TRBV5-1 | . | . | TRBJ1-2
CASSLDGHSSSEQYF | TGTGCCAGCAGCTTAGATGGTCATTCTAGTAGCGAGCAGTACTTC | TRBV11-3 | . | . | TRBJ2-7
CASSFTGTGKAFGYTF | TGTGCCAGTAGTTTCACCGGGACAGGGAAGGCATTTGGCTACACCTTC | TRBV19 | . | TRBD1 | TRBJ1-2
CASRSRGVNTEAFF | TGCGCCAGCAGGTCCCGGGGGGTGAACACTGAAGCTTTCTTT | TRBV5-1 | . | . | TRBJ1-1
CASTPVRSGAYEQYF | TGTGCCAGCACTCCGGTTCGCTCGGGAGCTTACGAGCAGTACTTC | TRBV6-6 | . | . | TRBJ2-7
CASRTGGQYEQYF | TGTGCCAGCAGGACGGGGGGTCAGTACGAGCAGTACTTC | TRBV11-2 | once | TRBD2 | TRBJ2-7
CASRIPYSAHYGYTF | TGTGCCAGCAGGATTCCCTACAGCGCCCACTATGGCTACACCTTC | TRBV6-6 | once | . | TRBJ1-2
CASSPGTGQSSYNEQFF | TGTGCCAGCAGCCCCGGGACAGGACAGAGCTCCTACAATGAGCAGTTCTTC | TRBV11-3 | . | TRBD1 | TRBJ2-1
CASSEGLADYNEQFF | TGTGCCAGCAGTGAAGGGCTAGCGGACTACAATGAGCAGTTCTTC | TRBV6-1 | . | TRBD2 | TRBJ2-1